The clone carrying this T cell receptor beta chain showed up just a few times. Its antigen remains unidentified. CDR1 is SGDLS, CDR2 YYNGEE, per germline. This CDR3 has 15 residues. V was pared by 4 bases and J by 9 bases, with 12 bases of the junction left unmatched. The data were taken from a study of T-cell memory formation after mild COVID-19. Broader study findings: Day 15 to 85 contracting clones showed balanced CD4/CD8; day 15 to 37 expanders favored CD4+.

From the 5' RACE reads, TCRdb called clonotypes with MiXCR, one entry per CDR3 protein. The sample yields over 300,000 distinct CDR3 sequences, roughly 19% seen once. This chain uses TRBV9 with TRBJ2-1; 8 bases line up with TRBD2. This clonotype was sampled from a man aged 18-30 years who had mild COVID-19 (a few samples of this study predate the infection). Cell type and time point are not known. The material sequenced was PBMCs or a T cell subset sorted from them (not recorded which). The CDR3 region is CASSPRGALLGEQFF. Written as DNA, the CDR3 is TGTGCCAGCAGCCCGCGGGGGGCCCTTTTAGGTGAGCAGTTCTTC.